This T cell receptor (beta chain) emerged from a study of blood T cell repertoires in COVID-19. For the study at large: Sites in the United States, Italy and Spain provided acute and convalescent COVID-19 samples.

The CDR3 consists of 15 residues. Unmatched junction bases numbered 8, after V lost 0 bases and J lost 9 bases. The V gene's germline CDR1 is LGHDT and CDR2 YNNKEL (reference sequence). In the study's own analysis: Amplification of reference gene primers was used by the study to estimate nucleated cell counts. Profiled with immunoSEQ multiplex PCR; TCRdb holds only in-frame clones, not every one. For V, J and clone size, that table is used; D and trimming come from the DNA. The sample has 150,000 to 200,000 clones; approximately 85% are singletons. Those who participated ranged in age from about 18 to 89 years and resided in about two dozen US areas. Clinical history as reported by participants underpinned cohort assignment.

The sample taken for sequencing was PBMCs or T cells enriched from blood (not recorded which). This TCR derives from a man between 35 and 55 years old who had recovered from COVID-19. The chain employs TRBV3-1 (or the pseudogene TRBV3-2) and TRBJ2-4; 7 nucleotides agree with TRBD1. The CDR3 spells CASSQEQGIIGIQYF. The CDR3 DNA sequence: TGTGCCAGCAGCCAAGAACAGGGGATTATCGGCATTCAGTACTTC.